This entry lists 7 T cell receptor beta chains sequenced from one sample in a study of OX40 agonist ivuxolimab in advanced cancers. Profiled with immunoSEQ multiplex PCR; TCRdb holds only in-frame clones, not every one. The sample carries 65,000 to 85,000 clones, around 90% recorded once. Specimen: CD4+ or CD8+ T cells sorted from blood, collected in a trial of the OX40 agonist ivuxolimab. These receptors were taken from an adult with an advanced solid tumor such as melanoma, head and neck, liver or kidney cancer.

This chain connects TRBV14 to TRBJ1-2; no definite D call. The length of the CDR3 is 12 residues. Trimming removed 2 bases from V and 6 bases from J, with 7 bases in between. Germline V gene sequence: CDR1 SGHDN, CDR2 FVKESK. CDR3 in DNA: TGTGCCAGCAGCCAACCTCCCAATGGCTACACCTTC. It yields the protein CASSQPPNGYTF.

This clone occurred once. The V and J genes are TRBV7-9 and TRBJ1-1; D gene ambiguous. Per germline, CDR1 SEHNR and CDR2 FQNEAQ (reference sequence). The CDR3 length is 13 residues. With 8 bases removed from V and 3 bases from J, the gap between germline ends came to 13 bases. CDR3 sequence (DNA): TGTGCCAGCGGGTACGGGAGGGACACTGAAGCTTTCTTT. Translation: CASGYGRDTEAFF. Variable domain in full (rest from reference TRBV7-9 and TRBJ1-1): DTGVSQNPRHKITKRGQNVTFRCDPISEHNRLYWYRQTLGQGPEFLTYFQNEAQLEKSRLLSDRFSAERPKGSFSTLEIQRTEQGDSAMYLCASGYGRDTEAFFGQGTRLTVV.

The chain joins TRBV6-5 to TRBJ1-6, with D possibly being TRBD1 (5 bases). From germline, CDR1 is MNHEY and CDR2 SVGAGI. The V and J ends lost 0 bases and 7 bases respectively, with 10 bases between them. This CDR3 contains 15 residues. For the CDR3, the DNA is TGTGCCAGCAGTTACTCAGGGACGGGGAATTCACCCCTCCACTTT. Amino acids: CASSYSGTGNSPLHF.

The CDR3 sequence: CASSLGGTPPYEQYF. Here the CDR3 DNA reads TGTGCCAGCTCACTGGGGGGGACCCCCCCCTACGAGCAGTACTTC. The genes are TRBV18 and TRBJ2-7, with TRBD2 matching 7 bases. Germline V gene data show CDR1 as KGHSH and CDR2 as LQKENI. The CDR3 spans 15 residues. Trimming at V came to 4 bases and at J to 2 bases, leaving 8 bases not matched to a gene.

This chain uses TRBV5-1 with TRBJ2-7, with 9 bases fitting TRBD2. Unmatched junction bases numbered 12, after V lost 3 bases and J lost 2 bases. The CDR3 loop spans 17 amino acids. The germline CDR1 and CDR2 sequences are SGHRS and YFSETQ. In DNA, the CDR3 is TGCGCCAGCAGCTCCCACTCTAGCGGGAACTCCCCCTACGAGCAGTACTTC. Translating gives CASSSHSSGNSPYEQYF.

This clone is a singleton in its sample. The V gene is TRBV12-5, the J gene TRBJ2-3; no definite D call. Germline V CDR1 and CDR2: LGHNT, FRNRAP. CDR3 length: 13 amino acids. Trimming stripped 6 bases from V and 4 bases from J, with 11 bases between. The CDR3, as DNA: TGTGCTAGTGGCTTCGGTCCCGCAGATACGCAGTATTTT. Translation gives CASGFGPADTQYF.

J is TRBJ1-2 and V is TRBV7-9; no clear D gene. Trimming cost V 1 base and J 7 bases, with 16 bases left between them. The CDR3 has 15 residues. CDR1 and CDR2 (germline): SEHNR, FQNEAQ (reference sequence). The CDR3 region is CASSLVEAPRGGYTF. In DNA form, the CDR3 reads TGTGCCAGCAGCTTAGTGGAGGCCCCCCGAGGTGGCTACACCTTC. The full variable domain, with the rest looked up from reference TRBV7-9 and TRBJ1-2, is DTGVSQNPRHKITKRGQNVTFRCDPISEHNRLYWYRQTLGQGPEFLTYFQNEAQLEKSRLLSDRFSAERPKGSFSTLEIQRTEQGDSAMYLCASSLVEAPRGGYTFGSGTRLTVV.